Each of the 5 T cell receptor beta chains below was sequenced from the same sample in a study of blood T cell repertoires in COVID-19 (dated by TCRdb to between 2020 and 2021). Receptors were amplified or captured by the immunoSEQ multiplex PCR assay. The clones in this table, taken by TCRdb from immuneACCESS, are in-frame only. Not every clone is retained; where verified, under half of the shortfall comes from an unresolved V gene, and the cause of the rest is unknown. Here the sample has approximately 10,000 clones; approximately 85% occur a single time. The top ten hold just over 5.5% of the sample. Sequencing used peripheral blood. These receptors all stem from a human donor in a cohort sampled during active COVID-19.

The chain is built from TRBV28 and TRBJ2-7; TRBD2 aligns across 13 bases. J gave up 6 bases and V 6 bases, and 11 bases lay outside the gene matches. The CDR3 runs 16 residues. Germline V gene sequence: CDR1 MDHEN, CDR2 SYDVKM. The CDR3 coding sequence is TGTGCCAGCAGGACGACGGGACTAGCGGGAATCCCCGAGCAGTACTTC. Translated: CASRTTGLAGIPEQYF.

This clone has only a few counts. V usage is TRBV6-1 and J usage is TRBJ1-6, with 10 bases fitting TRBD1. The trim removed 3 bases at V and 4 bases at J, leaving 0 bases unmatched. Germline V gene sequence: CDR1 MNHNS, CDR2 SASEGT. This CDR3 is built from 15 residues. CDR3: CASSEGQGYNSPLHF. DNA for the CDR3: TGTGCCAGCAGTGAGGGACAGGGGTATAATTCACCCCTCCACTTT.

V and J are TRBV7-9 and TRBJ1-2; 7 positions agree with TRBD1. The CDR3 is made up of 13 amino acids. J lost 7 bases, V lost 5 bases, and 7 bases had no gene match. Germline lookup yields CDR1 SEHNR and CDR2 FQNEAQ (reference sequence). CDR3 nucleotides: TGTGCCAGCAGCCGGCGGGACAGTTCTGGCTACACCTTC. Amino acid sequence: CASSRRDSSGYTF.

Only a few counts were recorded for this clone. The chain recombines TRBV7-8 with TRBJ2-2; D is possibly TRBD1 (5 bases). The germline V and J ends were trimmed by 10 bases and 6 bases, with 12 bases remaining between them. CDR1 and CDR2 from the germline V gene are SGHVS and FQNEAQ. This CDR3 is 12 amino acids long. This CDR3 reads CAISTGPGELFF. The CDR3 DNA reads as TGTGCCATCTCAACAGGTCCCGGGGAGCTGTTTTTT.

The chain couples TRBV5-4 to TRBJ2-1; 7 bases align to TRBD2. Trimming removed 1 base from V and 5 bases from J; junction bases left unmatched: 6. The CDR3 runs 15 residues. Germline CDR1 and CDR2: SGHNT and YYREEE (reference sequence). CDR3: CASSLRASGDNEQFF. The CDR3 DNA reads as TGTGCCAGCAGCTTGAGAGCTAGCGGTGACAATGAGCAGTTCTTC.